This T cell receptor (beta chain) was profiled in a study of tissue T cells after allogeneic stem cell transplantation. The V gene lost 6 bases and the J gene lost 0 bases, with 14 bases spanning the gap. The CDR3 runs to 15 residues. Per germline, CDR1 MDHEN and CDR2 SYDVKM. TCRdb's copy holds only in-frame clones and misses some; the assay was immunoSEQ multiplex PCR. The sample includes some 860 clones, 30% to 45% seen only once; the top ten take 45% to 60%. This clone was observed a few times. The rearrangement uses TRBV28 and TRBJ1-1, with a possible D match to TRBD1 (5 bases). The receptor's source is a female patient between 40 and 69 years old with steroid-refractory graft-versus-host disease after an allogeneic stem cell transplant. The graft donor may have contributed some T cells. The sequencing here drew on transverse colon tissue, taken at autopsy. CDR3 sequence (DNA): TGTGCCAGCAGCAGGGTAGTAGGGATGAACACTGAAGCTTTCTTT. Its protein is CASSRVVGMNTEAFF. Drawing the rest from reference TRBV28 and TRBJ1-1, the complete variable domain is DVKVTQSSRYLVKRTGEKVFLECVQDMDHENMFWYRQDPGLGLRLIYFSYDVKMKEKGDIPEGYSVSREKKERFSLILESASTNQTSMYLCASSRVVGMNTEAFFGQGTRLTVV.